This T cell receptor (beta chain) was recovered during a study of vaccination and CD4 T cells after COVID-19. Treatment here: roughly 10-day PBMC culture with coronavirus spike peptide pools or control peptides (ViraFEST assay). CD4+ T cells of the unexposed donor were collected before the COVID-19 pandemic (2011-2018). Study-wide results and caveats: The authors identified 304 of 307 vaccine-specific clones in convalescent patients as spike mono-reactive.

The CDR3 is made up of 18 amino acids. CDR1 is KGHDR, CDR2 SFDVKD, per germline. V was pared by 2 bases and J by 0 bases, with 16 bases between. Scientists ran DNA taken from cultured CD4+ T cells through the Oncomine TCR Beta short-read assay for sequencing. The template was genomic DNA from cultured CD4+ T cells. Each CDR3 protein is one row after TCRdb ran MiXCR on the PCR reads. Of around 11,000 distinct CDR3 sequences in the sample, less than 35% were seen once. This clonotype was picked up a small number of times. Antigen: not known. Input material: CD4+ T cells from blood, cultured in vitro. The source of this sequence is a human donor in good health. The chain carries TRBV24-1 and TRBJ1-3; possibly TRBD1 for D (5 bases). The CDR3 sequence is CATSDWKGQRFSGNTIYF. The CDR3 coding sequence is TGTGCCACCAGTGATTGGAAGGGGCAGCGCTTCTCTGGAAACACCATATATTTT.